The T cell receptor (beta chain) under discussion was sequenced for a study of blood T cell repertoires in COVID-19. Study information: Donors in the United States, Italy and Spain gave samples during acute or convalescent COVID-19. In each case, the material was cDNA or gDNA derived from T cells, B-cell-depleted T cells, or PBMCs.

Study processing details: Amplification from reference gene primers served as the basis for estimated nucleated cell counts. Method: immunoSEQ multiplex PCR; TCRdb's copy keeps in-frame clones and lacks some. V and J calls plus clone size are reproduced from that table; the DNA served to infer D and trimming. The data show roughly 70,000 clones, 70% to 85% seen once. This CDR3 region has 16 residues. V usage is TRBV21-1 and J usage is TRBJ2-1; the DNA was not used to check the table's D call, TRBD2. TRBV21-1 is deemed a pseudogene. This clonotype originated in a woman aged 60 to 75 with acute or convalescent COVID-19. Material: peripheral blood. The CDR3, as DNA: TGTGCCACCGTCAGACTCGGGGAGGTATCCTACAATGAGCAGTTCTTC. Its protein product is CATVRLGEVSYNEQFF.